Sequencing of this TCR beta chain was carried out in a study of T cell changes during pregnancy in multiple sclerosis. CDR1 SQVTM and CDR2 ANQGSEA come from the germline V gene. With 7 bases clipped from V and 2 bases from J, the junction kept 4 bases outside the gene matches. CDR3 length: 12 residues. TCRdb's table, derived via immunoSEQ multiplex PCR, lists solely in-frame clones and lacks some. This sample yields about 70,000 clones, of which roughly nine tenths are seen a single time; 1.2% belongs to the top ten. The input for sequencing was peripheral blood, taken in the third trimester of pregnancy. This chain connects TRBV29-1 to TRBJ2-5, with TRBD1 matching 7 bases. The receptor was isolated from a female donor with multiple sclerosis, enrolled in a pregnancy study. CDR3 bases: TGCAGCGGGGGACAGATACAAGAGACCCAGTACTTC. It encodes CSGGQIQETQYF. The variable domain in full, with the rest retrieved from reference TRBV29-1 and TRBJ2-5, is SAVISQKPSRDICQRGTSLTIQCQVDSQVTMMFWYRQQPGQSLTLIATANQGSEATYESGFVIDKFPISRPNLTFSTLTVSNMSPEDSSIYLCSGGQIQETQYFGPGTRLLVL.